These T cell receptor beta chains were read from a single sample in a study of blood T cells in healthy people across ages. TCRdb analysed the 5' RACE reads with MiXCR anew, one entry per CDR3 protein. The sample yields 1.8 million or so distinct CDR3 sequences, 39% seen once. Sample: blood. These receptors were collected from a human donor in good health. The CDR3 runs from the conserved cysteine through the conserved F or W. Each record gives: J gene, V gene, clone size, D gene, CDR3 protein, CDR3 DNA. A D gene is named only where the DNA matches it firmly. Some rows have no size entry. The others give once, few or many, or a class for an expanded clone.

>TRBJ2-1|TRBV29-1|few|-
CSVERGVQFEQFF
TGCAGCGTTGAGAGGGGGGTTCAATTCGAGCAGTTCTTC
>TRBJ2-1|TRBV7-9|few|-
CASSLRLEQFF
TGTGCCAGCAGCTTAAGGCTCGAGCAGTTCTTC
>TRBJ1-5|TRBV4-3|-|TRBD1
CASSQEWTGISNQPQHF
TGCGCCAGCAGCCAAGAGTGGACAGGGATTAGCAATCAGCCCCAGCATTTT
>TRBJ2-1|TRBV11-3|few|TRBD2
CASSPGLAGGRYHNEQFF
TGTGCCAGCAGCCCGGGACTAGCGGGGGGGAGGTACCACAATGAGCAGTTCTTC
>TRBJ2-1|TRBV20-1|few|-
CSTQTTGTNEQFF
TGCAGTACACAAACAACAGGGACCAATGAGCAGTTCTTC
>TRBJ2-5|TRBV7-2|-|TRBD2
CASSSPRERGGETQYF
TGTGCCAGCAGCTCCCCCCGGGAGCGGGGGGGAGAGACCCAGTACTTC
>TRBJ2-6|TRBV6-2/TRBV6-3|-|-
CAGRRDGRSGANVPTF
TGTGCCGGCAGACGGGACGGACGCTCTGGGGCCAACGTCCCGACTTTC
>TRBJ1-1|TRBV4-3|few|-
CASSQEQSPDTEAFF
TGCGCCAGCAGCCAAGAACAATCACCGGACACTGAAGCTTTCTTT
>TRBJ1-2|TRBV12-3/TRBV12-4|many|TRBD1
CASSSGTGSGYTF
TGTGCCAGCAGCTCCGGGACAGGGAGTGGCTACACCTTC
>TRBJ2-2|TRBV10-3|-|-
CAISNRGASTGELFF
TGTGCCATCAGTAACCGGGGGGCGAGCACCGGGGAGCTGTTTTTT
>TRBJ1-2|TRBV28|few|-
CASSLDLDHGYTF
TGTGCCAGCAGTTTAGATTTGGACCATGGCTACACCTTC
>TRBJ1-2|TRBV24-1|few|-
CATSDIGGQDGYTF
TGTGCCACCAGTGATATCGGGGGGCAGGATGGCTACACCTTC
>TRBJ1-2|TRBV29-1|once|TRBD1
CSALDRPYGYTF
TGCAGCGCTTTGGACAGGCCCTATGGCTACACCTTC
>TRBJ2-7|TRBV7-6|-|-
CASSLGGFTSSYEQYF
TGTGCCAGCAGCTTAGGGGGCTTTACCAGCTCCTACGAGCAGTACTTC
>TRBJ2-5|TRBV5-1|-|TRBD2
CASSLDRAGDQEAQYF
TGCGCCAGCAGCTTGGATCGAGCGGGGGACCAAGAGGCCCAGTACTTC
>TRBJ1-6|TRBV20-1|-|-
CSALAGDGHSPLHF
TGCAGTGCCCTTGCCGGGGACGGCCATTCACCCCTCCACTTT
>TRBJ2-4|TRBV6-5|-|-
CASCRGSGKNIQYF
TGTGCCAGCTGCCGGGGGAGCGGCAAAAACATTCAGTACTTC
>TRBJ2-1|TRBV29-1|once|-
CSVEKGGASDNEQFF
TGCAGCGTTGAAAAGGGGGGCGCTAGCGACAATGAGCAGTTCTTC
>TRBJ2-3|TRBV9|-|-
CASSSSGGVGTDTQYF
TGTGCCAGCAGCTCCTCCGGAGGGGTGGGTACAGATACGCAGTATTTT
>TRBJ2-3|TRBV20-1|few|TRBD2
CSAASGADTDTQYF
TGCAGTGCCGCTAGCGGGGCCGACACAGATACGCAGTATTTT
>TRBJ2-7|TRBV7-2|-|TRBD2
CASSLTGTSGSGNEQYF
TGTGCCAGCAGCTTGACCGGGACTAGCGGGAGTGGGAACGAGCAGTACTTC
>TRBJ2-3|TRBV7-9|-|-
CASSLGQGHTDTQYF
TGTGCCAGCAGCTTAGGCCAGGGGCACACAGATACGCAGTATTTT
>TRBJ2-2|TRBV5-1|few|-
CASSGTSFSTGELFF
TGCGCCAGCAGCGGTACTAGCTTCTCCACCGGGGAGCTGTTTTTT
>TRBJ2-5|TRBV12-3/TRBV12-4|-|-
CASSQIRGDQETQYF
TGTGCCAGCAGTCAGATCCGGGGCGACCAAGAGACCCAGTACTTC
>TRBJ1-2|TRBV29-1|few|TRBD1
CSVDPYDREYGYTF
TGCAGCGTTGATCCCTACGACAGGGAATATGGCTACACCTTC
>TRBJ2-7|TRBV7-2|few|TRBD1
CASSLAGGTGAYEQYF
TGTGCCAGCAGCTTAGCCGGCGGGACAGGGGCCTACGAGCAGTACTTC
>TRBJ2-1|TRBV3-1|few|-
CASSQDAPAEQFF
TGTGCCAGCAGCCAAGACGCCCCAGCTGAGCAGTTCTTC
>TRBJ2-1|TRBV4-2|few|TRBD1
CASSQDRGPYYNEQFF
TGTGCCAGCAGCCAAGATAGGGGGCCATACTACAATGAGCAGTTCTTC
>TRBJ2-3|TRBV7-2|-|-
CASSLRGSQRTDTQYF
TGTGCCAGCAGCTTAAGGGGCAGCCAAAGGACAGATACGCAGTATTTT
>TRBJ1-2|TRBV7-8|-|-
CASSLEWNRVPYNYGYTF
TGTGCCAGCAGCTTAGAATGGAACAGGGTGCCTTATAACTATGGCTACACCTTC
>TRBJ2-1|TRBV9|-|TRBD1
CASSVTGGNLNEQFF
TGTGCCAGCAGCGTGACAGGGGGCAATCTGAATGAGCAGTTCTTC
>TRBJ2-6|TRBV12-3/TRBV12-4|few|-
CASSLGAGSWANVLTF
TGTGCCAGCAGTTTAGGGGCGGGGTCCTGGGCCAACGTCCTGACTTTC
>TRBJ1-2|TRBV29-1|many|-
CSVEEGAGFDGYGYTF
TGCAGCGTTGAAGAAGGGGCAGGGTTTGACGGCTATGGCTACACCTTC
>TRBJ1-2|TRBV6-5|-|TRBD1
CASSSWTGIANYGYTF
TGTGCCAGCAGTTCCTGGACAGGCATTGCTAACTATGGCTACACCTTC
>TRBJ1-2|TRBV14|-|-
CASSRTDMNYGYTF
TGTGCCAGCAGCCGGACAGATATGAACTATGGCTACACCTTC
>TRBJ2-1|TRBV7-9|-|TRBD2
CASSPSGGPGDEQFF
TGTGCCAGCAGCCCCTCGGGGGGGCCCGGGGATGAGCAGTTCTTC
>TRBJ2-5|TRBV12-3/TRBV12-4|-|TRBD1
CASSNDRAETQYF
TGTGCCAGCAGTAATGACAGGGCTGAGACCCAGTACTTC
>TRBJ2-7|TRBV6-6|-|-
CASSSPLGGGWHEQYF
TGTGCCAGCAGTTCCCCACTTGGAGGGGGCTGGCACGAGCAGTACTTC
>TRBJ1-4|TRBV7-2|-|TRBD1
CASSRDRYNEKLFF
TGTGCCAGCAGCCGGGACAGATATAATGAAAAACTGTTTTTT
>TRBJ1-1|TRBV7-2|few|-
CASSLTRGPAAFF
TGTGCCAGCAGCTTGACTCGGGGGCCTGCCGCTTTCTTT
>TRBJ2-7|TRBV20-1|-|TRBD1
CSARDGTDPYEQYF
TGCAGTGCTAGAGATGGGACAGACCCCTACGAGCAGTACTTC
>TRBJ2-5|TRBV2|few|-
CASGGFGSETQYF
TGTGCCAGCGGGGGTTTCGGTTCCGAGACCCAGTACTTC
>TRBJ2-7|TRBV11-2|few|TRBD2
CASSLVPGWDYYEQYF
TGTGCCAGCAGCTTAGTCCCGGGGTGGGACTACTACGAGCAGTACTTC
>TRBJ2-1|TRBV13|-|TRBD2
CASSLGLLAGGDEQFF
TGTGCCAGCAGCTTAGGCCTACTAGCGGGGGGTGATGAGCAGTTCTTC
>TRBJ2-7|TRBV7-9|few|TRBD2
CASSPGTTPPYEQYF
TGTGCCAGCAGCCCCGGGACTACCCCACCCTACGAGCAGTACTTC
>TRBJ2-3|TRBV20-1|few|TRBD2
CSAKRGESTDTQYF
TGCAGTGCTAAGCGGGGGGAAAGCACAGATACGCAGTATTTT